What follows is one TCR beta chain and its context. The target antigen is unknown. The sample is drawn from a study of T cell responses to AZD1222 COVID-19 vaccine. About the research overall: Both about-4-week and about-12-week second-dose recipients were combined.

Data came from immunoSEQ multiplex PCR; TCRdb stores just in-frame clones and leaves some out. Altogether around 77,000 clones are present, just over 85% being singletons, with the ten largest covering about 2.5%. Study results and caveats: Donors were mostly white British, more females; clonal diversity possibly underestimated.

Germline CDR1 is SEHNR and CDR2 is FQNEAQ (reference sequence). The CDR3 sequence is 15 residues long. The germline V and J ends were trimmed by 0 bases and 0 bases, with 3 bases remaining between them. V is TRBV7-9 and J is TRBJ1-6, with D unresolved. This receptor was taken from an adult in good health. The sample here was peripheral blood, taken on day 0 of AZD1222 vaccination. CDR3 sequence (DNA): TGTGCCAGCAGCTTAGCGGACTCCTATAATTCACCCCTCCACTTT. Amino acids: CASSLADSYNSPLHF.